These T cell receptor beta chains were read from a single sample in a study of tumor-infiltrating lymphocytes in localized non-small cell lung cancer. Sequencing was performed with immunoSEQ multiplex PCR; in TCRdb, only in-frame clones are kept and a portion is missing. Found here are about 17,000 clones, more than 75% of them singletons; the top ten hold about 9.3%. The sample consisted of uninvolved lung tissue not adjacent to the tumor. Source of these receptors: a human donor with non-small cell lung cancer. Each CDR3 is given with its conserved first and last residue. The D gene is left open where the match is weak. The size field is filled for only some rows; it gives once, few, many or a size class.

v_call: TRBV15
j_call: TRBJ1-5
clone_size: NA
d_call: NA
cdr3_length: 14
cdr3_nt: TGTGCCACCAGCGAGAAGGACGGTATCGATCCCCAGCATTTT
cdr3_aa: CATSEKDGIDPQHF

v_call: TRBV25-1
j_call: TRBJ2-1
clone_size: NA
d_call: NA
cdr3_length: 14
cdr3_nt: TGTGCCAGCAGCCCTCCAGGGTTTAGAGGTGAGCAGTTCTTC
cdr3_aa: CASSPPGFRGEQFF

v_call: TRBV5-1
j_call: TRBJ1-2
clone_size: NA
d_call: NA
cdr3_length: 15
cdr3_nt: TGCGCCAGCAGCTTGGGCACGGGTTCGGCCTATGGCTACACCTTC
cdr3_aa: CASSLGTGSAYGYTF

v_call: TRBV6-6
j_call: TRBJ2-1
clone_size: NA
d_call: NA
cdr3_length: 15
cdr3_nt: TGTGCCAGCAGCAAAGAGCGGAACTACTACAATGAGCAGTTCTTC
cdr3_aa: CASSKERNYYNEQFF

v_call: TRBV16
j_call: TRBJ2-5
clone_size: NA
d_call: NA
cdr3_length: 15
cdr3_nt: TGTGCCAGCAGCCAATCGGGCAGAGGATACGAGACCCAGTACTTC
cdr3_aa: CASSQSGRGYETQYF

v_call: TRBV6-6
j_call: TRBJ2-5
clone_size: NA
d_call: TRBD2
cdr3_length: 15
cdr3_nt: TGTGCCAGCAGCCTCGGGGTAGCGGGAGGGAAGACCCAGTACTTC
cdr3_aa: CASSLGVAGGKTQYF

v_call: TRBV5-4
j_call: TRBJ1-2
clone_size: few
d_call: NA
cdr3_length: 17
cdr3_nt: TGTGCCAGCAGCCTTGTCGGGGGGGATCCCCTTTACTATGGCTACACCTTC
cdr3_aa: CASSLVGGDPLYYGYTF

v_call: TRBV9
j_call: TRBJ2-2
clone_size: few
d_call: TRBD1
cdr3_length: 17
cdr3_nt: TGTGCCAGCAGCGTAGGGGCGACAGGGCGGTGGACCGGGGAGCTGTTTTTT
cdr3_aa: CASSVGATGRWTGELFF

v_call: TRBV5-1
j_call: TRBJ2-6
clone_size: NA
d_call: NA
cdr3_length: 16
cdr3_nt: TGCGCCAGCAGCTTGGAGGTCGGTGTTGGGGCCAACGTCCTGACTTTC
cdr3_aa: CASSLEVGVGANVLTF

v_call: TRBV6-6
j_call: TRBJ2-5
clone_size: NA
d_call: NA
cdr3_length: 14
cdr3_nt: TGTGCCAGCAGTTACTCGAAAGGGGGAGAGACCCAGTACTTC
cdr3_aa: CASSYSKGGETQYF

v_call: TRBV4-1
j_call: TRBJ2-5
clone_size: NA
d_call: NA
cdr3_length: 15
cdr3_nt: TGCGCCAGCAGCCAAGAGACAGGGAGGAGAGAGACCCAGTACTTC
cdr3_aa: CASSQETGRRETQYF

v_call: TRBV14
j_call: TRBJ2-7
clone_size: NA
d_call: NA
cdr3_length: 15
cdr3_nt: TGTGCCAGCAGCCAAGCACTCGTAGGCTCCTACGAGCAGTACTTC
cdr3_aa: CASSQALVGSYEQYF

v_call: TRBV30
j_call: TRBJ2-2
clone_size: NA
d_call: TRBD1
cdr3_length: 13
cdr3_nt: TGTGCCTGGACAGGGGGTAATACCGGGGAGCTGTTTTTT
cdr3_aa: CAWTGGNTGELFF

v_call: TRBV7-9
j_call: TRBJ1-2
clone_size: NA
d_call: NA
cdr3_length: 14
cdr3_nt: TGTGCCAGCAGCCGGATGACTGCGCACTATGGCTACACCTTC
cdr3_aa: CASSRMTAHYGYTF

v_call: TRBV5-4
j_call: TRBJ2-7
clone_size: NA
d_call: TRBD2
cdr3_length: 15
cdr3_nt: TGTGCCAGCAGCCGCTTCGGGCGGGAGGATTACGAGCAGTACTTC
cdr3_aa: CASSRFGREDYEQYF

v_call: TRBV27
j_call: TRBJ2-1
clone_size: NA
d_call: TRBD2
cdr3_length: 14
cdr3_nt: TGTGCCAGCAGTCTAACGGGTGGAGCGGGAGGTTCGTTCTTC
cdr3_aa: CASSLTGGAGGSFF

v_call: TRBV5-1
j_call: TRBJ2-7
clone_size: NA
d_call: NA
cdr3_length: 15
cdr3_nt: TGCGCCAGCAGCTTAGTTTGGGGCGGAACCTACGAGCAGTACTTC
cdr3_aa: CASSLVWGGTYEQYF

v_call: TRBV29-1
j_call: TRBJ1-2
clone_size: once
d_call: NA
cdr3_length: 13
cdr3_nt: TGCAGCGCTTCAGGGGAACCCAACTATGGCTACACCTTC
cdr3_aa: CSASGEPNYGYTF

v_call: TRBV19
j_call: TRBJ2-6
clone_size: NA
d_call: NA
cdr3_length: 17
cdr3_nt: TGTGCCAGTAGTCCCTCGAACTCTCTCTCTGGGGCCAACGTCCTGACTTTC
cdr3_aa: CASSPSNSLSGANVLTF

v_call: TRBV5-1
j_call: TRBJ1-5
clone_size: NA
d_call: TRBD1
cdr3_length: 16
cdr3_nt: TGCGCCAGCAGCCCAGGAACAGGGGGCGCAGGACAGCCCCAGCATTTT
cdr3_aa: CASSPGTGGAGQPQHF

v_call: TRBV10-2
j_call: TRBJ2-3
clone_size: NA
d_call: TRBD1
cdr3_length: 16
cdr3_nt: TGCGCCAGCAGTGAGTCTGACAGGGGGGCGATGGATACGCAGTATTTT
cdr3_aa: CASSESDRGAMDTQYF

v_call: TRBV30
j_call: TRBJ2-1
clone_size: NA
d_call: TRBD2
cdr3_length: 14
cdr3_nt: TGTGCCGGCCGACTAGCGGGCTCCTACAATGAGCAGTTCTTC
cdr3_aa: CAGRLAGSYNEQFF

v_call: TRBV7-6
j_call: TRBJ2-7
clone_size: NA
d_call: NA
cdr3_length: 15
cdr3_nt: TGTGCCAGCAGCCCGTCATTCACCAGGCCGGGAGAGCAGTACTTC
cdr3_aa: CASSPSFTRPGEQYF

v_call: TRBV13
j_call: TRBJ2-1
clone_size: NA
d_call: TRBD1
cdr3_length: 16
cdr3_nt: TGTGCCAGCAGCTTAAGGGACGACAGGGGGAGCGATGAGCAGTTCTTC
cdr3_aa: CASSLRDDRGSDEQFF

v_call: TRBV28
j_call: TRBJ2-5
clone_size: NA
d_call: TRBD2
cdr3_length: 13
cdr3_nt: TGTGCCAGCGGGACTAGCCGATGGGAGACCCAGTACTTC
cdr3_aa: CASGTSRWETQYF

v_call: TRBV27
j_call: TRBJ2-7
clone_size: NA
d_call: TRBD2
cdr3_length: 15
cdr3_nt: TGTGCCAGCAGTTTCTCTAGCGGGAGTTTTGACGAGCAGTACTTC
cdr3_aa: CASSFSSGSFDEQYF

v_call: TRBV7-3
j_call: TRBJ1-1
clone_size: NA
d_call: NA
cdr3_length: 15
cdr3_nt: TGTGCCAGCAGCGTAACCGGGGCCCCGGGTGGTGAAGCTTTCTTT
cdr3_aa: CASSVTGAPGGEAFF

v_call: TRBV30
j_call: TRBJ1-2
clone_size: NA
d_call: NA
cdr3_length: 15
cdr3_nt: TGTGCCTGGAGTGTACCCTCTCTCGGTAACTATGGCTACACCTTC
cdr3_aa: CAWSVPSLGNYGYTF

v_call: TRBV20-1
j_call: TRBJ1-3
clone_size: NA
d_call: NA
cdr3_length: 11
cdr3_nt: TGCAGTGCTATAAGAGCCAACACCATATATTTT
cdr3_aa: CSAIRANTIYF

v_call: TRBV4-2
j_call: TRBJ2-5
clone_size: NA
d_call: NA
cdr3_length: 14
cdr3_nt: TGTGCCAGCAGCCAAGGTTCTAGCCCGGAGACCCAGTACTTC
cdr3_aa: CASSQGSSPETQYF

v_call: TRBV29-1
j_call: TRBJ1-1
clone_size: NA
d_call: NA
cdr3_length: 9
cdr3_nt: TGCAGCGTTGACGGCCACGGCGGCTTT
cdr3_aa: CSVDGHGGF

v_call: TRBV29-1
j_call: TRBJ2-7
clone_size: NA
d_call: NA
cdr3_length: 13
cdr3_nt: TGCAGCGTTGCCCGGACAGAGGGCTACGAGCAGTACTTC
cdr3_aa: CSVARTEGYEQYF

v_call: TRBV5-1
j_call: TRBJ2-3
clone_size: NA
d_call: TRBD1
cdr3_length: 13
cdr3_nt: TGCGCCAGCAAACAGGGGGACACAGATACGCAGTATTTT
cdr3_aa: CASKQGDTDTQYF

v_call: TRBV11-2
j_call: TRBJ2-1
clone_size: NA
d_call: NA
cdr3_length: 13
cdr3_nt: TGTGCCAGCAGCTATAGCTCCTACAATGAGCAGTTCTTC
cdr3_aa: CASSYSSYNEQFF

v_call: TRBV6-1
j_call: TRBJ1-5
clone_size: NA
d_call: TRBD1
cdr3_length: 13
cdr3_nt: TGTGCCAGCAGTGCTGACAGGGCACGGCCCCAGCATTTT
cdr3_aa: CASSADRARPQHF

v_call: TRBV28
j_call: TRBJ2-5
clone_size: once
d_call: NA
cdr3_length: 12
cdr3_nt: TGTGCCAGCAGTTTATTTCCTGAGACCCAGTACTTC
cdr3_aa: CASSLFPETQYF

v_call: TRBV5-6
j_call: TRBJ2-1
clone_size: NA
d_call: NA
cdr3_length: 14
cdr3_nt: TGTGCCAGCAGCCCCGCGACGGCTAGCGATGAGCAGTTCTTC
cdr3_aa: CASSPATASDEQFF

v_call: TRBV6-1
j_call: TRBJ2-5
clone_size: NA
d_call: TRBD1
cdr3_length: 15
cdr3_nt: TGTGCCAGCACCACCCGGGACAGGGGAAGGCAGACCCAGTACTTC
cdr3_aa: CASTTRDRGRQTQYF

v_call: TRBV2
j_call: TRBJ2-5
clone_size: NA
d_call: NA
cdr3_length: 13
cdr3_nt: TGTGCCAGCAGTGAAGGTCTACAAGAGACCCAGTACTTC
cdr3_aa: CASSEGLQETQYF

v_call: TRBV2
j_call: TRBJ2-1
clone_size: NA
d_call: TRBD2
cdr3_length: 13
cdr3_nt: TGTGCCAGCAGTGGGCCAGCGGGAGAGGAGCAGTTCTTC
cdr3_aa: CASSGPAGEEQFF

v_call: TRBV6-1
j_call: TRBJ1-3
clone_size: NA
d_call: NA
cdr3_length: 15
cdr3_nt: TGTGCCAGCAGGGCTCAGACAAGGGTATCCGGGACCATATATTTT
cdr3_aa: CASRAQTRVSGTIYF

v_call: TRBV7-9
j_call: TRBJ2-1
clone_size: NA
d_call: TRBD2
cdr3_length: 16
cdr3_nt: TGTGCCAGCGATGACCTAGCGGGAGGTTCCTACAATGAGCAGTTCTTC
cdr3_aa: CASDDLAGGSYNEQFF

v_call: TRBV5-1
j_call: TRBJ2-2
clone_size: NA
d_call: NA
cdr3_length: 16
cdr3_nt: TGCGCCAGCAGCCCCCACAGGGATCGTAGCACCGGGGAGCTGTTTTTT
cdr3_aa: CASSPHRDRSTGELFF

v_call: TRBV29-1
j_call: TRBJ2-3
clone_size: NA
d_call: NA
cdr3_length: 13
cdr3_nt: TGCAGCGTTAGGGTGAGAAGCACAGATACGCAGTATTTT
cdr3_aa: CSVRVRSTDTQYF